Shown below are 20 T cell receptor beta chains from a single sample sequenced in a study of molecular identifiers for immune sequencing clone quantification. Each CDR3 protein is one row after TCRdb ran MiXCR on the PCR reads. The sample contains some 320,000 distinct CDR3 sequences, roughly 24% of which appear only once. Sequenced sample: naive CD8+ T cells from blood, with Jurkat cell RNA spiked in. This sample's subset: FACS-sorted CD8+CD4-CCR7+CD45RA+ naive T cells. These receptors came from a human donor in good health. Some libraries in this study had Jurkat cell RNA spiked in.

The J gene is TRBJ2-7, the V gene TRBV6-2 or TRBV6-3; 7 bases align to TRBD1. The CDR3 runs to 15 residues. CDR1 is MNHEY and CDR2 is SVGEGT in the germline V gene. The V segment lost 6 bases and the J segment 0 bases; nucleotides outside the gene matches: 8. The CDR3 spells CASSRARDSSYEQYF. The CDR3, as DNA: TGTGCCAGCAGCCGGGCCCGGGACAGCTCCTACGAGCAGTACTTC.

This clonotype turned up a few times. This clone may be a read error of a much larger clone one base away. This chain connects TRBV5-1 to TRBJ2-7, with 10 bases that match TRBD2. Germline lookup yields CDR1 SGHRS and CDR2 YFSETQ. The CDR3 length is 15 residues. The CDR3 is CAGSYGLAEAYEQYF. In DNA form, the CDR3 reads TGCGCCGGCAGCTACGGACTAGCGGAGGCCTACGAGCAGTACTTC.

The chain combines TRBV5-1 with TRBJ2-7; D call uncertain. CDR1 and CDR2 (germline): SGHRS, YFSETQ. Trimming cost V 0 bases and J 9 bases, with 13 bases left between them. The CDR3 is made up of 13 amino acids. In nucleotides, the CDR3 is TGCGCCAGCAGCTTGGGGGCGCAGGACGTGCAGTACTTC. The encoded protein is CASSLGAQDVQYF.

As concerns this clonotype: A read error may explain this, as a much larger clone is one base away. Given the absence of the conserved phenylalanine or tryptophan at the CDR3 end, a read error is likely. The rearrangement uses TRBV4-1 and TRBJ2-7; TRBD1 is a possible D gene (6 bases). This CDR3 spans 14 amino acids. CDR1 and CDR2 from the germline V gene are MGHRA and YSYEKL. The V end was cut by 3 bases, the J end by 0 bases, with 9 bases between. CDR3 protein: CASSHPGHSYEQYL. CDR3 sequence (DNA): TGCGCCAGCAGCCACCCGGGACACTCCTACGAGCAGTACCTC.

Points on this clonotype: A much larger clone differs by one base, so this may be a read error. The gene calls are TRBV12-3 or TRBV12-4 and TRBJ2-3, with TRBD2 matching over 8 bases. This CDR3 spans 14 amino acids. Written as DNA, the CDR3 is TGTGTCAGCATCCCGCCGGGGGGGGTAGATACGCAGTATTTT. Encoded protein: CVSIPPGGVDTQYF.

The CDR3 loop is CASSQGATRRNEQFF. CDR3 DNA: TGCGCCAGCAGCCAAGGTGCGACCCGCCGCAATGAGCAGTTCTTC. The V and J genes are TRBV4-3 and TRBJ2-1; D is ambiguous. Germline V gene lookup returns CDR1 LGHNA and CDR2 YSLEER. This CDR3 region has 15 residues. Trimming pared 1 base from V and 6 bases from J, leaving 13 bases between.

In this sample, this clonotype turned up a few times. The chain carries TRBV12-3 or TRBV12-4 and TRBJ1-1; 9 bases are a match to TRBD1. The V segment lost 8 bases and the J segment 5 bases; nucleotides outside the gene matches: 9. The CDR3 extends over 14 amino acids. The CDR3 DNA is TGTGCCAGCTGTTCGACAGGGGGACAAACTGAAGCTTTCTTT. Protein: CASCSTGGQTEAFF.

Remarks on this clonotype: Just one base apart from a much larger clone, this may be a read error. The chain has TRBV7-9 and TRBJ1-4, with D tentatively TRBD1 (5 bases). CDR1 is SEHNR, CDR2 FQNEAQ, per germline (reference sequence). V gave up 6 bases and J gave up 6 bases, with 17 bases separating them. The CDR3 sequence is 15 residues long. The CDR3 DNA follows: TGTGCCAGCAGTCTTCCTGACAGAGAGGATGAAAAACTGTTTTTT. This encodes CASSLPDREDEKLFF.

This clonotype was seen many times. The rearrangement links TRBV20-1 to TRBJ2-3; weak D call: TRBD2 (6 bases). V was clipped by 0 bases and J by 5 bases, with 15 bases between them. Per the germline V gene, CDR1 is DFQATT and CDR2 is SNEGSKA (reference sequence). CDR3 length: 15 residues. CDR3 sequence: CSARDPGLAEDTQYF. As DNA, the CDR3 is TGCAGTGCTAGAGATCCGGGACTTGCGGAAGATACGCAGTATTTT.

This clonotype has at least ten counts. The chain recombines TRBV14 with TRBJ2-3, with D possibly being TRBD1 or TRBD2 (5 bases each). V dropped 4 bases and J dropped 4 bases, with 12 bases sitting between them. This CDR3 has 14 amino acids. Looked up from germline, CDR1 is SGHDN and CDR2 is FVKESK. Here the CDR3 reads CASSLRDGPDTQYF. The CDR3 region has the DNA TGTGCCAGCAGCCTCCGGGACGGACCAGATACGCAGTATTTT.

The genes are TRBV9 and TRBJ2-7; D ambiguous. Trimming cost V 0 bases and J 0 bases, with 10 bases left between them. This CDR3 spans 15 amino acids. Germline V lookup: CDR1 SGDLS, CDR2 YYNGEE. The CDR3 DNA reads TGTGCCAGCAGCGTAGATGGGTCCGGCTCCTACGAGCAGTACTTC. It specifies CASSVDGSGSYEQYF.

At least ten counts were recorded for this clonotype. CDR3 sequence (DNA): TGCGCCAGCAGCCAAGGGACTCACGCCGTGGCCGAGCAGTTCTTC. Translation gives CASSQGTHAVAEQFF. The chain employs TRBV4-3 and TRBJ2-1; a possible D gene is TRBD2 (5 bases). Trimming shortened V by 1 base and J by 10 bases, and 17 bases separated the two germline ends. This CDR3 region has 15 residues. CDR1 and CDR2 (germline): LGHNA, YSLEER.

About this clonotype: A much larger clonotype is one base distant, so this may be a read error. V usage is TRBV5-3 and J usage is TRBJ2-6; maybe TRBD1 (5 bases). TRBV5-3 counts as an open reading frame of uncertain function. The CDR3 runs 13 residues. CDR3: CASRYSGADVLTF. CDR3 sequence (DNA): TGTGCCAGCCGATACTCTGGGGCCGACGTCCTGACTTTC.

The table lists this clonotype with a few counts. The V gene is TRBV6-6, the J gene TRBJ1-4; perhaps TRBD1 as D (6 bases). Trimming removed 4 bases from V and 5 bases from J, with 11 bases in between. The CDR3 contains 14 residues. Per germline, CDR1 MNHNY and CDR2 SVGAGI (reference sequence). The CDR3 nucleotides read TGTGCCAGCAGTTCACAGGGTTCCAATGAAAAACTGTTTTTT. Its translation is CASSSQGSNEKLFF.

Notes on this clonotype: A much larger clonotype is one base distant, so this may be a read error. The rearrangement links TRBV29-1 to TRBJ2-3, with no clear D. CDR3 length: 12 residues. In germline, CDR1 is SQVTM, CDR2 ANQGSEA. The CDR3 DNA follows: TGCAGCGCCCTCAGTCCCGCAGATACGGAGTATTTT. It codes for CSALSPADTEYF.

This clonotype was counted ten times or more. This rearrangement joins TRBV20-1 to TRBJ1-5; D possibly corresponds to TRBD1 (5 bases). V lost 3 bases and J lost 2, with 14 bases in between. The CDR3 is 15 residues long. Germline values: CDR1 DFQATT, CDR2 SNEGSKA (reference sequence). The CDR3 loop reads CSASPLTRGNQPQHF. The DNA of the CDR3 is TGCAGTGCTAGCCCTCTGACCAGGGGCAATCAGCCCCAGCATTTT.

This clonotype was recorded a few times. The genes are TRBV4-1 and TRBJ2-1, with D tentatively TRBD2 (5 bases). The germline V gene encodes CDR1 MGHRA and CDR2 YSYEKL. The length of the CDR3 is 18 residues. Trimming cost V 0 bases and J 0 bases, with 15 bases left between them. The CDR3 spells CASSQDSETISSYNEQFF. The CDR3 nucleotides read TGCGCCAGCAGCCAAGATTCTGAGACTATCAGCTCCTACAATGAGCAGTTCTTC.

This sequence joins TRBV5-1 and TRBJ2-1, with 7 nucleotides matching TRBD2. V gave up 0 bases and J gave up 2 bases; unmatched junction bases: 8. Germline CDR1 reads SGHRS; CDR2 reads YFSETQ. The CDR3 has 17 amino acids. The CDR3 DNA sequence: TGCGCCAGCAGCTTGGGGCCGCGGGAGACAACCTACAATGAGCAGTTCTTC. It yields the protein CASSLGPRETTYNEQFF.

The chain combines TRBV19 with TRBJ2-1; 7 bases match TRBD1. Germline values: CDR1 LNHDA, CDR2 SQIVND (reference sequence). V lost 4 bases and J lost 9; bases outside the gene matches: 6. This CDR3 is built from 13 residues. CDR3 residues: CASSKTGATEQFF. The CDR3 DNA reads TGTGCCAGTAGTAAAACAGGGGCGACTGAGCAGTTCTTC.

The chain couples TRBV2 to TRBJ1-2; 7 positions match TRBD1. The CDR3 runs 15 residues. The trim removed 5 bases at V and 4 bases at J, leaving 10 bases unmatched. Germline CDR1 SNHLY, CDR2 FYNNEI. The CDR3: CASSWETGTAYGYTF. CDR3 bases: TGTGCCAGCAGTTGGGAGACCGGGACAGCCTATGGCTACACCTTC.